The rows below give T cell receptor beta chains drawn from one sample of a study of monozygotic twins with inflammatory bowel disease. TCRdb re-called the 5' RACE reads and catalogs CDR3 proteins one per entry, DNA excluded. Recorded here are tens of thousands of distinct CDR3 sequences; the top ten clones represent approximately 7.4%. Sample: blood. The receptors were gathered from a human donor with ulcerative colitis or Crohn's disease, or a healthy co-twin of an affected twin (not recorded which). CDR3s include the opening cysteine and the closing phenylalanine or tryptophan. The order of the fields is clone size, J gene, V gene, CDR3 protein. Only some rows state a clone size, as once, few, many or a class for expanded clones.

>NA|TRBJ1-2|TRBV7-8
CASSLEGSEGWFTF
>NA|TRBJ2-2|TRBV12-3/TRBV12-4
CASSRGGTHTGELFF
>NA|TRBJ1-1|TRBV29-1
CSVALGTGANTEAFF
>medium-sized|TRBJ1-1|TRBV3-1
CASSQDGASAEAFF
>NA|TRBJ1-1|TRBV20-1
CSAFDRSVAFF
>NA|TRBJ1-1|TRBV20-1
CSARETGRNTEAFF
>NA|TRBJ1-2|TRBV5-5
CASSLGAGVYGYTF
>NA|TRBJ2-1|TRBV5-1
CASSWPTSGGDNEQFF
>NA|TRBJ1-2|TRBV20-1
CSARPTGFTHGYTF
>NA|TRBJ2-6|TRBV12-3/TRBV12-4
CASRGQATGQTISGANVLTF
>NA|TRBJ1-2|TRBV3-1
CASSPREGDGYTF
>NA|TRBJ2-5|TRBV5-1
CASSFNTYQETQYF
>NA|TRBJ2-5|TRBV7-6
CASSSLAYGKKTQYF
>NA|TRBJ2-1|TRBV4-1
CASSQVSNRRGSRNEQFF
>NA|TRBJ2-1|TRBV24-1
CATSDRTGGLGNEQFF
>NA|TRBJ2-7|TRBV20-1
CSAPTGRGYYEQYF
>NA|TRBJ2-2|TRBV4-1
CASSLGVNTGELFF
>NA|TRBJ1-2|TRBV6-2/TRBV6-3
CASRGANYGYTF
>NA|TRBJ2-7|TRBV6-1
CASSDRGSHEQYF
>NA|TRBJ2-5|TRBV20-1
CSARVFGRGGGETQYF
>NA|TRBJ1-3|TRBV29-1
CSVGEGVYSGNTIYF
>NA|TRBJ1-5|TRBV3-1
CASSLVGQPPEPQHF
>NA|TRBJ1-1|TRBV7-8
CASSLGGLRNTEAFF
>NA|TRBJ1-5|TRBV18
CASSLDSSNQPQHF
>NA|TRBJ2-1|TRBV7-2
CASSPVGDTTYNEQFF
>NA|TRBJ1-1|TRBV19
CASSRRTASNTEAFF
>NA|TRBJ2-7|TRBV20-1
CSAPSPSGQGRYEQYF
>NA|TRBJ2-5|TRBV19
CANLGIGQETQYF
>NA|TRBJ2-7|TRBV5-1
CASSFGRTRRAYEQYF
>NA|TRBJ1-1|TRBV5-6
CASSLGGSLNTEAFF
>NA|TRBJ1-2|TRBV5-1
CASTSGTNQGYTF
>NA|TRBJ1-4|TRBV6-1
CASRTGTINEKLFF
>NA|TRBJ2-5|TRBV20-1
CSASPGGKETQYF
>NA|TRBJ1-3|TRBV3-1
CASSQGSGHGNTIYF
>NA|TRBJ1-1|TRBV5-1
CASSLQGSYTEAFF
>NA|TRBJ2-7|TRBV10-3
CAISEFTRGYEQYF
>NA|TRBJ2-7|TRBV12-3/TRBV12-4
CASSSEAPYEQYF
>NA|TRBJ2-1|TRBV5-6
CASSSTDTSSYNEQFF
>NA|TRBJ2-3|TRBV11-2
CASRPTSGGSTDTQYF
>NA|TRBJ2-7|TRBV7-2
CASSTSEAYEQYF
>NA|TRBJ1-2|TRBV5-1
CASSSTGGDGYTF
>NA|TRBJ1-3|TRBV4-2
CASSQDRVRSGNTIYF
>NA|TRBJ2-7|TRBV3-1
CASSQEWTSAYEQYF
>NA|TRBJ1-2|TRBV20-1
CSARGQPNYGYTF
>NA|TRBJ2-5|TRBV5-1
CASSLTGEETQYF